The following is a TCR beta chain sequence with its context. What antigen it recognizes has not been identified. Nothing much larger sits one base from this clone, and base qualities are not available. The sample belongs to a study of shared clonotypes between healthy human individuals (dated by TCRdb to 2018 to 2021). Concerning the study at large: The cohort included three men and a couple of women between 18 and 49 years of age. For each donor, CD4 naive and CD4 memory were each run on three plates, CD8 naive on two plates, and CD8 memory on one plate. To estimate repertoire size and how much clonotypes are shared between individuals, the study performed deep sequencing of blood TCR repertoires from a handful of healthy adults. To increase sequencing depth and limit assay-specific biases, TCR repertoire library preparation and sequencing were carried out by different laboratories using diverse techniques. Each donor's leukapheresis produced roughly between roughly 0.85 and 10 billion PBMCs.

TCR CDR3 regions were amplified from genomic DNA by multiplex PCR using the deep immunoSEQ assay. For each cell subset, the extracted genomic DNA was distributed evenly across all wells of several immunoSEQ 96-well plates, and each plate served as one replicate. For sorted subsets, approximately 200 ng of genomic DNA, equivalent to 30,000 or so T cell genomes, went into each replicate PCR. Purified libraries were measured with a Qubit 3.0 fluorometer, size-checked on a Bioanalyzer 2100, and measured again with the KAPA Library Quantification kit. Each immunoSEQ 96-well plate was sequenced on its own single-read 150-cycle Illumina NextSeq 550 flow cell. The published analysis was carried out like this. The immunoSEQ output contained only junctional sequences without quality scores, so filtering could not match that applied to full-length reads. Sequences were annotated with PyIR, a Python wrapper for IgBLAST v1.9, using IMGT germline references to assign V/J genes and CDR3. Reads were filtered out if the reads had weak V/J assignments (E-value above 1e-6), no CDR3, stop codons, out-of-frame junctions, or ambiguous translated residues. A V3J clonotype was defined by an identical inferred V gene, J gene, and CDR3 amino acid sequence. Percentage overlap between repertoires was calculated by dividing the number of shared unique clonotypes by the size of the smaller repertoire. RTK rarefaction, the Chao1 estimator, and Recon v2.1 estimates of unobserved clonotypes were used to assess repertoire richness. Generation probabilities were computed with OLGA for all TCRbeta clonotypes obtained by the gDNA method from several donors. In TCRdb, the immuneACCESS table is reduced to in-frame sequences with V and J assigned. These tables do not hold every clone; where another copy was compared, an unresolved V gene accounts for under half, and the others remain unexplained. The DNA gave D and trimming, while V, J and clone size come from that table. The table for this sample lists approximately 1.5 million clones; 98% of them were counted only once. The ten largest clones represent approximately 0.38% of the sample.

Overall study results and their limits: Compared with non-shared clonotypes, clonotypes shared by all four sorted-subset donors had higher generation probabilities. Naive subsets generally had larger estimated clonotype richness than memory subsets did. Pairwise subsampling led to the expectation that sequencing depth would affect the degree of clonotype sharing among donors. Even with the large sequencing depth, rarefaction of the sorted-subset datasets indicated that sequencing was incomplete. Sampling was restricted to blood, and TCR repertoires in tissue are likely to differ from TCR repertoires in blood. About 4.5% of naive CD4, roughly 3.6% of naive CD8, approximately 2.2% of memory CD4, and less than 0.45% of memory CD8 clonotypes were shared across several donors. Because the study included only a small number of donors, the genetic and exposure-history diversity represented was limited.

The donors were healthy, HIV-negative adults who had no recently reported acute infections or vaccinations. All donors were Caucasian adults living in Nashville, Tennessee, USA. CD4+ T cells were enriched by magnetic negative selection, after which naive cells were positively selected on CD45RA and the negative fraction was taken as the memory subset. Blood was obtained by leukapheresis, after which PBMCs were separated by Ficoll-Histopaque density gradient centrifugation and cryopreserved in liquid nitrogen vapor phase. Purity and quantity of every magnetically sorted T cell population were checked by analytical flow cytometry. From each sorted fraction, genomic DNA was isolated and quantified by UV absorbance on a Nanodrop 2000c. Sequenced material: naive CD4+ T cells sorted from blood. The sample's cell subset or site label, in plain terms: CD45RA+ positively selected. This TCR was sampled from a man aged 30 to 39 in good health.

CDR3 sequence: CASSQLTGGSYNEQFF. Here is the DNA: TGCGCCAGCAGCCAGCTAACAGGGGGCTCCTACAATGAGCAGTTCTTC. The sequence links TRBV4-3 to TRBJ2-1; TRBD1 fits 8 bases in the junction. From the germline V gene, CDR1 is LGHNA and CDR2 is YSLEER. Unmatched junction bases come to 4, with V trimmed by 3 bases and J by 0 bases. Including cysteine and phenylalanine, the CDR3 has 16 amino acids. The read is trimmed to its CDR3 DNA, 48 bases read in frame from base 1.